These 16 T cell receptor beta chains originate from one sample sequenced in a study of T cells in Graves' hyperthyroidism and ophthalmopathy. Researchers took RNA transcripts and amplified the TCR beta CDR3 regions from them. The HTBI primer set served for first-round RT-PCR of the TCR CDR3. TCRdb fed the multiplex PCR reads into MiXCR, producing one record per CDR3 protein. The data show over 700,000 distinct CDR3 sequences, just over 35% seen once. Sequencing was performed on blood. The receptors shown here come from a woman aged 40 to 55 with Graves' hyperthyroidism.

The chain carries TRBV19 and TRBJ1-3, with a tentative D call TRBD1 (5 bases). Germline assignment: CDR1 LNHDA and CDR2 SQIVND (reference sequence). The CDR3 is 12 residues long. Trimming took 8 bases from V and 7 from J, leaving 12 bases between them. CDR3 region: CASHERGNTIYF. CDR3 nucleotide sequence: TGTGCCAGTCACGAACGGGGGAACACCATATATTTT.

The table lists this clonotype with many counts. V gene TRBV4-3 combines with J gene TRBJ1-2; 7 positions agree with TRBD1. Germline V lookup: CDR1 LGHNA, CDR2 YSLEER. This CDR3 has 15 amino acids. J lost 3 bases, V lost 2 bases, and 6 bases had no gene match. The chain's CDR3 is CASSQPGQDDYGYTF. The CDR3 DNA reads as TGCGCCAGCAGCCAACCCGGACAGGACGACTATGGCTACACCTTC.

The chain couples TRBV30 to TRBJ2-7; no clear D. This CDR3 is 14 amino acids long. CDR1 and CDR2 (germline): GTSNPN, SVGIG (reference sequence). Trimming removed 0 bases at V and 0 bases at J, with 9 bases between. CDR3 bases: TGTGCCTGGAGTGTAGTTTCCTCCTCCTACGAGCAGTACTTC. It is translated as CAWSVVSSSYEQYF.

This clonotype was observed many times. The DNA for the CDR3 is TGTGCCTGTCCGGGACACGAAAGAGGGGCCAACGTCCTGACTTTC. Translating it yields CACPGHERGANVLTF. V usage is TRBV30 and J usage is TRBJ2-6; possible D gene TRBD1, 6 bases. V shed 6 bases and J shed 4 bases, with 16 bases lying between them. This CDR3 is 15 amino acids long. The germline CDR1 and CDR2 sequences are GTSNPN and SVGIG (reference sequence).

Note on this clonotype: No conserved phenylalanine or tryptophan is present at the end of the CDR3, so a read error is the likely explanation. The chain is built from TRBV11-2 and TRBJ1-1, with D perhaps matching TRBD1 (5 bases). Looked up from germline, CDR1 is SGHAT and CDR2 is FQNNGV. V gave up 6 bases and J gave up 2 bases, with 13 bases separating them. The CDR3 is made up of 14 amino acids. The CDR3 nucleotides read TGTGCCAGCAGTTACTCGCAGGGAAACACTGAAGCTTTCCTT. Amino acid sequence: CASSYSQGNTEAFL.

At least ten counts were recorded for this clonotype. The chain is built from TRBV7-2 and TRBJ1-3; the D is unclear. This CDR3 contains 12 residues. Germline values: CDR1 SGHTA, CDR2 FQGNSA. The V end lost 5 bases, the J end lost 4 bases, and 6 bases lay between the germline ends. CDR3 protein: CASSLPGNTIYF. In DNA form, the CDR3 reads TGTGCCAGCAGCCTCCCAGGAAACACCATATATTTT.

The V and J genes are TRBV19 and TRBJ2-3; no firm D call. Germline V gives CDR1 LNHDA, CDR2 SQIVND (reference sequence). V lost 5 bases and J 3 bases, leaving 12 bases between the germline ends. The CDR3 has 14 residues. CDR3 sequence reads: CASSWRLETDTQYF. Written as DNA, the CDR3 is TGTGCCAGTAGTTGGAGACTTGAGACAGATACGCAGTATTTT.

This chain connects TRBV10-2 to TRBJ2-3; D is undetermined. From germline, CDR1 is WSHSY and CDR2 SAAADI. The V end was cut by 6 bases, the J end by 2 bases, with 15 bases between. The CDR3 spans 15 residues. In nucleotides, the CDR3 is TGCGCCAGCAGGAAAAGGGCGGCCTTCACAGATACGCAGTATTTT. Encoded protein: CASRKRAAFTDTQYF.

CDR3 in DNA: TGTGCCAGCAGCACAGCGGGAGGGCCGGTTGAGCAGTTCTTC. Translating gives CASSTAGGPVEQFF. The J gene is TRBJ2-1, the V gene TRBV9; 10 nucleotides align to TRBD2. The CDR3 covers 14 residues. V lost 4 bases, J lost 9 bases, and 7 bases stayed unmatched. Germline CDR1 reads SGDLS; CDR2 reads YYNGEE.

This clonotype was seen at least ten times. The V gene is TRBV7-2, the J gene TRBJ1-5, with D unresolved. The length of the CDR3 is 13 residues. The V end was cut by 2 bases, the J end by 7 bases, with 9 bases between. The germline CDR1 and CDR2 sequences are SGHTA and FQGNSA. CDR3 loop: CASSLTGRQPQHF. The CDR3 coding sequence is TGTGCCAGCAGCTTAACTGGAAGACAGCCCCAGCATTTT. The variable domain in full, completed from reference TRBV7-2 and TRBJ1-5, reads GAGVSQSPSNKVTEKGKDVELRCDPISGHTALYWYRQSLGQGLEFLIYFQGNSAPDKSGLPSDRFSAERTGGSVSTLTIQRTQQEDSAVYLCASSLTGRQPQHFGDGTRLSIL.

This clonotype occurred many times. CDR3: CASSVGRMGTGNTIYF. The CDR3 nucleotides are TGTGCCAGCAGCGTGGGACGGATGGGGACAGGAAACACCATATATTTT. The chain employs TRBV9 and TRBJ1-3; a possible D gene is TRBD1 (6 bases). CDR1 is SGDLS, CDR2 YYNGEE, per germline. The CDR3 is 16 amino acids. Trimming took 2 bases from V and 4 from J, leaving 16 bases between them.

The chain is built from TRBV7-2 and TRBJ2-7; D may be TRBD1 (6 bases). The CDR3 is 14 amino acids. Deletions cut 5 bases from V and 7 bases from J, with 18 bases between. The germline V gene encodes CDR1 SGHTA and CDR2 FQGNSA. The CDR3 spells CASSHQGFPWEQYF. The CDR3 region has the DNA TGTGCCAGCAGCCACCAGGGGTTCCCCTGGGAGCAGTACTTC.

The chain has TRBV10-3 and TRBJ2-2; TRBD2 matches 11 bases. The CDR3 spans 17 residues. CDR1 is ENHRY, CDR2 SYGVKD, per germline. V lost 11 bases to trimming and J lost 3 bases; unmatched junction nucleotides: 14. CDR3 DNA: TGTGCCGGGAGGCGGGGAGGACTAGCGGGCGACACCGGGGAGCTGTTTTTT. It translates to CAGRRGGLAGDTGELFF.

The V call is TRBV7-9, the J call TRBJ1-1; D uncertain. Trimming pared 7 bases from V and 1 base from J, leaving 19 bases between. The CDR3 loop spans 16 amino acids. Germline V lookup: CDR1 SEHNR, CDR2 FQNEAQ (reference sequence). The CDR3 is CASTFTVDGTNTEAFF. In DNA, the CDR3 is TGTGCCAGCACCTTCACGGTGGACGGAACGAACACTGAAGCTTTCTTT.

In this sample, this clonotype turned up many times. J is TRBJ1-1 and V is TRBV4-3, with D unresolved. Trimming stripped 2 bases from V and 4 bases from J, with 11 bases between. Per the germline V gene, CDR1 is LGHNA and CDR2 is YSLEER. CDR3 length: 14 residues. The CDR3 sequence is CASSQSWGGTEAFF. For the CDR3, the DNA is TGCGCCAGCAGCCAAAGTTGGGGTGGCACTGAAGCTTTCTTT.

The CDR3: CSPWTGGETTRGYTF. CDR3 in DNA: TGCAGCCCATGGACAGGGGGCGAAACGACCCGTGGCTACACCTTC. The chain uses TRBV29-1 and TRBJ1-2, with 11 positions matching TRBD1. Trimming took 8 bases from V and 7 from J; bases not matched to a gene: 15. Per the germline V gene, CDR1 is SQVTM and CDR2 is ANQGSEA. CDR3 length: 15 amino acids.